These 23 T cell receptor beta chains originate from one sample sequenced in a study of radiation and T cells in renal cell carcinoma (dated by TCRdb to about 2020). Per the publication, the time point label means: baseline pretreatment blood. The treatment or condition label for this specimen denotes: 15 Gy SBRT to primary tumor, nephrectomy 4 weeks later. The library was produced with the immunoSEQ multiplex PCR assay. The source is immuneACCESS, and TCRdb retained only in-frame sequences with V and J called. Part of the clones is not carried over; for the studies checked, unresolved V genes explain less than half of this, and the remainder is unexplained. The sample table lists some 150,000 clones, around four fifths of them with a count of one. The ten largest clonotypes hold roughly 25% of the sample. The sequencing here drew on blood, taken from a patient whose treatment included radiotherapy and nephrectomy. The receptors were sampled from a woman aged 50 to 65 with renal cell carcinoma.

The chain joins TRBV15 to TRBJ2-5; 10 bases are a match to TRBD1. Germline lookup yields CDR1 LNHNV and CDR2 YYDKDF (reference sequence). Germline trimming cut 3 bases from V and 5 bases from J; bases unmatched to any gene: 6. The CDR3 has 15 amino acids. Here the CDR3 DNA reads TGTGCCACCAGCAGGGACAGGGGGGAAGGGGAGACCCAGTACTTC. It is translated as CATSRDRGEGETQYF. The full variable domain, its missing parts supplied by reference TRBV15 and TRBJ2-5, is DAMVIQNPRYQVTQFGKPVTLSCSQTLNHNVMYWYQQKSSQAPKLLFHYYDKDFNNEADTPDNFQSRRPNTSFCFLDIRSPGLGDTAMYLCATSRDRGEGETQYFGPGTRLLVL.

This rearrangement joins TRBV10-3 to TRBJ1-5, with D maybe TRBD1 (5 bases). Germline V gives CDR1 ENHRY, CDR2 SYGVKD. The V end lost 8 bases, the J end lost 1 base, and 15 bases lay between the germline ends. CDR3 length: 15 residues. The CDR3 sequence: CAIQERRDSNQPQHF. DNA for the CDR3: TGTGCCATCCAAGAACGCAGGGACAGCAATCAGCCCCAGCATTTT.

The genes are TRBV5-1 and TRBJ1-2, with 7 bases aligning to TRBD1. The ends lost 1 base at V and 6 bases at J; junction bases unmatched: 9. Germline V CDR1 and CDR2: SGHRS, YFSETQ. The CDR3 is 15 amino acids. The CDR3 DNA is TGCGCCAGCAGCTTGCACCAGGGGGGCTCGGATGGCTACACCTTC. Translating gives CASSLHQGGSDGYTF.

The chain combines TRBV6-5 with TRBJ2-3; the D gene is possibly TRBD2 (5 bases). V gave up 6 bases and J gave up 13 bases, with 14 bases separating them. CDR1 MNHEY and CDR2 SVGAGI come from the germline V gene. The CDR3 is 11 residues long. The CDR3 coding sequence is TGTGCCAGCAGGAGGGAAGCTATGGAGTATTTT. It yields the protein CASRREAMEYF.

This chain joins TRBV5-1 and TRBJ2-1, with 11 nucleotides matching TRBD2. Germline loops: CDR1 SGHRS, CDR2 YFSETQ. The CDR3 extends over 14 amino acids. V trimming: 4 bases; J trimming: 7 bases; junction bases outside the gene matches: 4. In DNA, the CDR3 is TGCGCCAGCAGCCTTGCTAGCGGGAGGAATGAGCAGTTCTTC. It codes for CASSLASGRNEQFF.

The rearrangement joins TRBV19 to TRBJ2-7, with D possibly matching TRBD1 (6 bases). V dropped 4 bases and J dropped 5 bases, with 18 bases sitting between them. CDR3 size: 15 residues. Germline loops: CDR1 LNHDA, CDR2 SQIVND (reference sequence). This CDR3 reads CASSRLVQGQHEQYF. The CDR3 DNA reads TGTGCCAGTAGTAGGCTCGTACAGGGACAACACGAGCAGTACTTC.

A single count supports this clone. V usage is TRBV10-1 and J usage is TRBJ2-2, with D possibly matching TRBD2 (5 bases). Germline V gene data show CDR1 as WNHNN and CDR2 as SYGVQD (reference sequence). Trimming cost V 3 bases and J 4 bases, with 18 bases left between them. This CDR3 comprises 17 residues. This chain's CDR3 is CASSEQLISAGTGELFF. CDR3 bases: TGCGCCAGCAGTGAACAGCTAATCAGTGCGGGCACCGGGGAGCTGTTTTTT.

The gene calls are TRBV7-9 and TRBJ1-1; D is unclear. V dropped 3 bases and J dropped 1 base, with 9 bases sitting between them. In germline, CDR1 is SEHNR, CDR2 FQNEAQ (reference sequence). This CDR3 is 14 amino acids long. The CDR3 DNA sequence: TGTGCCAGCAGCTTGCCTCACCCGAACACTGAAGCTTTCTTT. It translates to CASSLPHPNTEAFF.

The chain recombines TRBV2 with TRBJ2-7; D may match TRBD1 or TRBD2 (5 bases each). Germline loops: CDR1 SNHLY, CDR2 FYNNEI. This CDR3 spans 13 amino acids. Trimming removed 3 bases at V and 4 bases at J, with 10 bases between. The CDR3 spells CASSEGRLYEQYF. The CDR3 DNA follows: TGTGCCAGCAGTGAGGGACGTTTATACGAGCAGTACTTC.

The V and J genes are TRBV19 and TRBJ2-7, with TRBD1 matching over 8 bases. J was trimmed by 3 bases and V by 5 bases; bases with no gene match: 6. Germline-derived CDR1 and CDR2 are LNHDA and SQIVND (reference sequence). The CDR3 is 14 residues long. This CDR3 reads CASSVTGGNYEQYF. As DNA, the CDR3 is TGTGCCAGTAGTGTTACAGGGGGAAACTACGAGCAGTACTTC. The full variable domain, in which reference TRBV19 and TRBJ2-7 provide the parts outside the CDR3, is DGGITQSPKYLFRKEGQNVTLSCEQNLNHDAMYWYRQDPGQGLRLIYYSQIVNDFQKGDIAEGYSVSREKKESFPLTVTSAQKNPTAFYLCASSVTGGNYEQYFGPGTRLTVT.

The V call is TRBV7-9, the J call TRBJ2-7; possibly TRBD1 for D (5 bases). V was cut by 5 bases and J by 1 base, with 21 bases left in between. In germline, CDR1 is SEHNR, CDR2 FQNEAQ (reference sequence). The CDR3 covers 17 residues. The chain's CDR3 is CASSLKSGRDGSYEQYF. CDR3 in DNA: TGTGCCAGCAGCCTCAAATCGGGCAGGGATGGATCCTACGAGCAGTACTTC. Full variable domain (outside the CDR3, taken from reference TRBV7-9 and TRBJ2-7): DTGVSQNPRHKITKRGQNVTFRCDPISEHNRLYWYRQTLGQGPEFLTYFQNEAQLEKSRLLSDRFSAERPKGSFSTLEIQRTEQGDSAMYLCASSLKSGRDGSYEQYFGPGTRLTVT.

This chain joins TRBV9 and TRBJ2-2; a weak D match, TRBD2 (6 bases). The length of the CDR3 is 16 residues. Trimming left V 4 bases short and J 4 bases short, with 17 bases between. Per germline, CDR1 SGDLS and CDR2 YYNGEE. This CDR3 reads CASSFGTGTTTGELFF. CDR3 bases: TGTGCCAGCAGCTTCGGGACTGGGACCACCACCGGGGAGCTGTTTTTT. Full variable domain (outside the CDR3, taken from reference TRBV9 and TRBJ2-2): DSGVTQTPKHLITATGQRVTLRCSPRSGDLSVYWYQQSLDQGLQFLIQYYNGEERAKGNILERFSAQQFPDLHSELNLSSLELGDSALYFCASSFGTGTTTGELFFGEGSRLTVL.

The chain joins TRBV9 to TRBJ2-1; D is possibly TRBD1 (5 bases). V lost 3 bases and J lost 8, with 12 bases in between. The CDR3 loop spans 13 amino acids. Germline values: CDR1 SGDLS, CDR2 YYNGEE. The CDR3 here is CASSEGLQDEQFF. In DNA form, the CDR3 reads TGTGCCAGCAGCGAGGGGCTGCAGGATGAGCAGTTCTTC.

The CDR3 DNA sequence: TGTGCCAGCTCCGGAGGACTAGTCGTCGCAGATACGCAGTATTTT. The encoded protein is CASSGGLVVADTQYF. V gene TRBV18 combines with J gene TRBJ2-3, with 7 bases fitting TRBD2. Germline V gene sequence: CDR1 KGHSH, CDR2 LQKENI. Trimming removed 6 bases from V and 4 bases from J; junction bases left unmatched: 10. CDR3 size: 15 residues. Using reference TRBV18 and TRBJ2-3 for the parts outside the CDR3, the full variable domain is NAGVMQNPRHLVRRRGQEARLRCSPMKGHSHVYWYRQLPEEGLKFMVYLQKENIIDESGMPKERFSAEFPKEGPSILRIQQVVRGDSAAYFCASSGGLVVADTQYFGPGTRLTVL.

The gene calls are TRBV30 and TRBJ2-1; D gene ambiguous. This CDR3 is built from 11 residues. Trimming stripped 1 base from V and 9 bases from J, with 7 bases between. Germline CDR1 is GTSNPN and CDR2 is SVGIG (reference sequence). CDR3 protein: CAWSATIEQFF. For the CDR3, the DNA is TGTGCCTGGAGTGCTACTATTGAGCAGTTCTTC.

This clone was found once. This chain joins TRBV18 and TRBJ2-7; D unclear. CDR1 and CDR2 from the germline V gene are KGHSH and LQKENI. V dropped 2 bases and J dropped 7 bases, with 12 bases sitting between them. The CDR3 is 13 amino acids. The CDR3 protein is CASSPGALGEQYF. CDR3 DNA: TGTGCCAGCTCACCAGGTGCCCTAGGGGAGCAGTACTTC.

V is TRBV7-6 and J is TRBJ2-7; a possible D gene is TRBD1 (6 bases). The CDR3 sequence is 13 residues long. Germline V CDR1 and CDR2: SGHVS, FNYEAQ. V was cut by 0 bases and J by 6 bases, with 9 bases left in between. CDR3 sequence reads: CASSLADRGEQYF. As DNA, the CDR3 is TGTGCCAGCAGCTTAGCGGACAGAGGCGAGCAGTACTTC.

This chain uses TRBV28 with TRBJ2-7; TRBD2 is a possible D gene (6 bases). CDR3 size: 12 residues. V lost 11 bases, J lost 2 bases, and 13 bases lay in between. Per the germline V gene, CDR1 is MDHEN and CDR2 is SYDVKM. This CDR3 reads CAGGTETYEQYF. CDR3 in DNA: TGTGCCGGCGGGACTGAAACCTACGAGCAGTACTTC.

Of note for this clone: One end of the junction is discordant with germline, which a read error may explain. The genes are TRBV4-1 and TRBJ1-2, with 8 bases fitting TRBD1. This CDR3 is built from 17 residues. Per germline, CDR1 MGHRA and CDR2 YSYEKL. The CDR3 protein is CASTQGSRTGKAYGYTF. As DNA, the CDR3 is TGCGCCAGCACCCAAGGGTCAAGGACAGGGAAAGCCTATGGCTACACCTTC.

The V and J genes are TRBV29-1 and TRBJ2-1, with 7 nucleotides matching TRBD2. The CDR3 is 11 residues long. Germline-derived CDR1 and CDR2 are SQVTM and ANQGSEA. V shed 7 bases and J 6 bases; nucleotides not matched to a gene: 3. CDR3 loop: CSAGLVNEQFF. CDR3 DNA: TGCAGCGCAGGACTAGTCAATGAGCAGTTCTTC.

This rearrangement joins TRBV5-1 to TRBJ2-7; possible D gene TRBD1, 6 bases. The CDR3 totals 14 residues. V shed 5 bases and J shed 2 bases, with 14 bases lying between them. Germline V gene sequence: CDR1 SGHRS, CDR2 YFSETQ. In nucleotides, the CDR3 is TGCGCCAGCAGTATCACAGGGACGACCTACGAGCAGTACTTC. This sequence encodes CASSITGTTYEQYF.

This chain joins TRBV10-3 and TRBJ1-2, with D possibly being TRBD1 (6 bases). The CDR3 has 15 amino acids. CDR1 ENHRY and CDR2 SYGVKD come from the germline V gene. The germline V and J ends were trimmed by 11 bases and 2 bases, with 21 bases remaining between them. DNA for the CDR3: TGTGCCGTAGGGGGATTAGAGGGCCGGAACTATGGCTACACCTTC. Its translation is CAVGGLEGRNYGYTF.

J is TRBJ1-2 and V is TRBV30, with 7 bases aligning to TRBD1. Germline values: CDR1 GTSNPN, CDR2 SVGIG (reference sequence). This CDR3 contains 15 residues. J lost 4 bases, V lost 3 bases, and 11 bases had no gene match. For the CDR3, the DNA is TGTGCCTGGAGCGACAGGGCAGGGGCGGGCTATGGCTACACCTTC. It specifies CAWSDRAGAGYGYTF.